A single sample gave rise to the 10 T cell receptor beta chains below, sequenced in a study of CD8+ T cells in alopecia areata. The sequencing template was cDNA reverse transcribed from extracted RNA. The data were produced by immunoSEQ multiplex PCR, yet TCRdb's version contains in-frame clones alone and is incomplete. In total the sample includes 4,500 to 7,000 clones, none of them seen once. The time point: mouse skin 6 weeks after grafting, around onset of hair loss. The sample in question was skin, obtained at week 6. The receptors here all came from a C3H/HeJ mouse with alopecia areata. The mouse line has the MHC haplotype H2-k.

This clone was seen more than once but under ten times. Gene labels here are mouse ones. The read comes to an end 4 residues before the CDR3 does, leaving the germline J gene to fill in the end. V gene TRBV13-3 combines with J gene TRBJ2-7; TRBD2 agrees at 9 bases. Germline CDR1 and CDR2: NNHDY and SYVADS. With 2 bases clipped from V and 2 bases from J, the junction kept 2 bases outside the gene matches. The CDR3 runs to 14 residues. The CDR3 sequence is CASSEAGGAYEQYF. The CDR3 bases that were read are TGTGCCAGCAGTGAGGCTGGGGGGGCCTAT.

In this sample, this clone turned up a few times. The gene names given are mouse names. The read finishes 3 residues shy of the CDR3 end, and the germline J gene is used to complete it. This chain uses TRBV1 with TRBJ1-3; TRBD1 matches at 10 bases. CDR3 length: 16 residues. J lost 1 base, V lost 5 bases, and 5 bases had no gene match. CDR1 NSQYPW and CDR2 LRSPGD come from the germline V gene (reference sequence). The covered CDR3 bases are TGCACCTGCAGTCCGGGACAGGGGCGCTCTGGAAATACG. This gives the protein CTCSPGQGRSGNT. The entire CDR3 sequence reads CTCSPGQGRSGNTLYF. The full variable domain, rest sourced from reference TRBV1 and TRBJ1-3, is VTLLEQNPRWRLVPRGQAVNLRCILKNSQYPWMSWYQQDLQKQLQWLFTLRSPGDKEVKSLPGADYLATRVTDTELRLQVANMSQGRTLYCTCSPGQGRSGNTLYFGEGSRLIVV.

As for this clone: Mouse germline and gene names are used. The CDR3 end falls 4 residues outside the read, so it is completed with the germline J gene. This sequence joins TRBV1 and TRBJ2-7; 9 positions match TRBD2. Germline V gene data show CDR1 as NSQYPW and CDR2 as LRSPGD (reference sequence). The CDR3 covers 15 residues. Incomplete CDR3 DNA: TGCACCTGCAGTGCAGATGGGGGACTGGGTTAT. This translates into CTCSADGGLGY. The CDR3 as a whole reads CTCSADGGLGYEQYF. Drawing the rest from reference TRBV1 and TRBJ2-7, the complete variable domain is VTLLEQNPRWRLVPRGQAVNLRCILKNSQYPWMSWYQQDLQKQLQWLFTLRSPGDKEVKSLPGADYLATRVTDTELRLQVANMSQGRTLYCTCSADGGLGYEQYFGPGTRLTVL.

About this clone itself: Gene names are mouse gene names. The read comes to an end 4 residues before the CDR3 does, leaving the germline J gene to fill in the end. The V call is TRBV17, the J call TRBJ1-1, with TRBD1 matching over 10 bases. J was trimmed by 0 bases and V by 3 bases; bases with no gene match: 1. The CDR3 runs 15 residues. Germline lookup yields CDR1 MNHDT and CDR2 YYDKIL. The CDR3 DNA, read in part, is TGTGCTAGCAGTAGGGGACAGGGGTCAAACACA. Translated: CASSRGQGSNT. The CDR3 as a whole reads CASSRGQGSNTEVFF.

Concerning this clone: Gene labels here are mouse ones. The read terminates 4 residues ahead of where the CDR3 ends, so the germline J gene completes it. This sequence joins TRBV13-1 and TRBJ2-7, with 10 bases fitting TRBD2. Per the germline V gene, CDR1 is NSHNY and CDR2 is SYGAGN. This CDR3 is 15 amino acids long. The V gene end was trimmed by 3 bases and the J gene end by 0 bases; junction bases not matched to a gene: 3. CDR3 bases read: TGTGCCAGCAGTGTCGGGACTGGGGACTCCTAT. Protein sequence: CASSVGTGDSY. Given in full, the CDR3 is CASSVGTGDSYEQYF.

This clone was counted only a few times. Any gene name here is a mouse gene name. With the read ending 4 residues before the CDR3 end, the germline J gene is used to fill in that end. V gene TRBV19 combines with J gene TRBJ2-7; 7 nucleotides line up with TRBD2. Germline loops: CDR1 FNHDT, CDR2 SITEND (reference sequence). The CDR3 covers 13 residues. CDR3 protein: CASSIPGGYEQYF. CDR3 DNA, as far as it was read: TGTGCCAGCAGTATACCTGGGGGTTAT.

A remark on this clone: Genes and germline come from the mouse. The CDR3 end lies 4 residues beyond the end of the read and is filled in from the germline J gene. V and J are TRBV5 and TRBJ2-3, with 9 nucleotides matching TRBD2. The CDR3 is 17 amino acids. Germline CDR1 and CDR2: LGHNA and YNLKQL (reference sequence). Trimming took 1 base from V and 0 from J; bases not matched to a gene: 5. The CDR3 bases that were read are TGTGCCAGCAGCCAAGCAGGGCTGGGGGGGAGTGCAGAA. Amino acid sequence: CASSQAGLGGSAE. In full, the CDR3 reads CASSQAGLGGSAETLYF.

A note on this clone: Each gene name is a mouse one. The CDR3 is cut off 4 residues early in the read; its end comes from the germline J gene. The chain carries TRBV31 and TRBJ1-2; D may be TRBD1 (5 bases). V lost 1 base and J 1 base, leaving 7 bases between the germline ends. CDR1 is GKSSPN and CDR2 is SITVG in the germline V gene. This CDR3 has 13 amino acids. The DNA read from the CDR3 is TGTGCCTGGAGTCCTAGGGGAAACTCC. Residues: CAWSPRGNS. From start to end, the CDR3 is CAWSPRGNSDYTF.

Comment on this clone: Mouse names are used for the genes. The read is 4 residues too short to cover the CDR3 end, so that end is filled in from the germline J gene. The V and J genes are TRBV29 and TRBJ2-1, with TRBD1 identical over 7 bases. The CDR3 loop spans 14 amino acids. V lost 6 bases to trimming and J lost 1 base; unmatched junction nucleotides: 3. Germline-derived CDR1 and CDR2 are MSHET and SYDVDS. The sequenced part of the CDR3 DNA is TGTGCTAGCAGAGGGGACAGAAACTATGCT. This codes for CASRGDRNYA. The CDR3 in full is CASRGDRNYAEQFF.

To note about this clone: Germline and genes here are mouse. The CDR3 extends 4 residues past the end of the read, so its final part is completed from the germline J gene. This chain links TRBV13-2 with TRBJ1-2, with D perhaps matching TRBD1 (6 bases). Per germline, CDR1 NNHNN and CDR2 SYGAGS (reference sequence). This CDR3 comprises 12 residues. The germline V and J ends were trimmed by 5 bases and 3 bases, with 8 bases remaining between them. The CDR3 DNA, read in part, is TGTGCCAGCGGAAACAGGGACTCC. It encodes CASGNRDS. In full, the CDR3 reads CASGNRDSDYTF.